This entry describes one T cell receptor beta chain. Its cognate antigen is unknown. The CDR3 is 15 residues long. With 4 bases clipped from V and 1 base from J, the junction kept 4 bases outside the gene matches. Germline V gene lookup returns CDR1 SEHNR and CDR2 FQNEAQ (reference sequence). As every portion of the isolated RNA was reverse transcribed, the sequencing read expressed TCRB transcripts. Sequencing was performed with immunoSEQ multiplex PCR; in TCRdb, only in-frame clones are kept and a portion is missing. The sample holds under 400,000 clones, roughly 12% seen once. The data stem from a study of beta chain features in type 1 diabetes. Study-level findings and limits: A moderate, significant TCRB CDR3 shortening appeared in type 1 diabetes across four CD4+ subsets.

The sample was naive CD4+ T cells from blood. This TCR was sampled from a woman aged 18-30 years with type 1 diabetes. The V call is TRBV7-9, the J call TRBJ2-5; 9 nucleotides agree with TRBD1. Written as DNA, the CDR3 is TGTGCCAGCAGCTGGGGGGACAGGGCCCAAGAGACCCAGTACTTC. Amino acids: CASSWGDRAQETQYF.